What follows are 28 T cell receptor beta chains derived from one specimen sequenced in a study of Graves' ophthalmopathy and Graves' hyperthyroidism. RNA transcripts were the source from which TCR beta CDR3 regions were amplified. The library came from an HTBI-primed first-round RT-PCR and a second-round multiplex PCR. TCRdb independently ran MiXCR on the multiplex PCR reads; one entry per CDR3 protein. The sample has about 480,000 distinct CDR3 sequences, roughly an eighth seen once; the top ten hold approximately 9.8%. Sequencing was performed on blood. Source of these receptors: a woman in her twenties or thirties with Graves' ophthalmopathy.

The sample holds many counts of this clonotype. The chain carries TRBV28 and TRBJ2-7, with D perhaps matching TRBD1 or TRBD2 (5 bases each). CDR3 size: 15 residues. From germline, CDR1 is MDHEN and CDR2 SYDVKM. V shed 6 bases and J shed 3 bases, with 18 bases lying between them. CDR3 nucleotide sequence: TGTGCCAGCAGCTATAATTTCGGGACGAACTACGAGCAGTACTTC. Its protein product is CASSYNFGTNYEQYF.

This clonotype was seen more than once but under ten times. This chain joins TRBV19 and TRBJ2-3, with D perhaps TRBD2 (6 bases). This CDR3 region has 17 residues. The germline V gene has CDR1 LNHDA and CDR2 SQIVND (reference sequence). V was cut by 5 bases and J by 3 bases, with 21 bases left in between. CDR3 sequence: CASSLRYGGAQTDTQYF. The CDR3 nucleotides read TGTGCCAGTAGTCTCCGTTACGGCGGGGCCCAGACAGATACGCAGTATTTT.

As regards this clonotype: A read error may account for a junction end that differs from germline. The chain uses TRBV3-1 and TRBJ2-5; D perhaps matches TRBD2 (6 bases). This CDR3 spans 16 amino acids. From germline, CDR1 is LGHDT and CDR2 YNNKEL (reference sequence). The DNA of the CDR3 is TGTGTCAGCAGCCAACAGACGGGACTCGACCAAGAGACCCAGTACTTC. Translating gives CVSSQQTGLDQETQYF.

This clonotype has just a few counts. The V gene is TRBV10-3, the J gene TRBJ2-5; D could derive from TRBD1 or TRBD2 (5 bases each). Germline CDR1 and CDR2: ENHRY and SYGVKD. The V gene lost 6 bases and the J gene lost 1 base, with 15 bases spanning the gap. The CDR3 covers 15 residues. The CDR3 region has the DNA TGTGCCATCAGGGGGGACGAGGGAGTCCAAGAGACCCAGTACTTC. Its protein product is CAIRGDEGVQETQYF.

This clonotype has a count of ten or more. This chain connects TRBV7-8 to TRBJ1-1; TRBD1 agrees at 7 bases. Germline V lookup: CDR1 SGHVS, CDR2 FQNEAQ. The CDR3 is made up of 13 amino acids. V shed 5 bases, J shed 3 bases, and the junction held 3 bases outside the gene matches. CDR3 in DNA: TGTGCCAGCAGCAAACAGGGGTACACTGAAGCTTTCTTT. It specifies CASSKQGYTEAFF. The whole variable domain, filled in from reference TRBV7-8 and TRBJ1-1, reads GAGVSQSPRYKVAKRGQDVALRCDPISGHVSLFWYQQALGQGPEFLTYFQNEAQLDKSGLPSDRFFAERPEGSVSTLKIQRTQQEDSAVYLCASSKQGYTEAFFGQGTRLTVV.

Comment on this clonotype: Since a much larger clone is just one base distant, this may be a read error. The chain carries TRBV12-3 or TRBV12-4 and TRBJ1-1; TRBD1 might be the D (6 bases). The CDR3 loop spans 15 amino acids. DNA for the CDR3: TGTGCCAGCAGTCCTCGACAGGTTTTGGACACTGATGCTTTCTTT. It encodes CASSPRQVLDTDAFF.

This clonotype was seen many times. Likely a read error: the CDR3 ends without its conserved phenylalanine or tryptophan. The rearrangement links TRBV6-5 to TRBJ2-2; the D is unclear. Trimming removed 2 bases at V and 0 bases at J, with 13 bases between. Germline CDR1 reads MNHEY; CDR2 reads SVGAGI. CDR3 length: 17 amino acids. CDR3 residues: CASSYSPSSTNTGELFS. For the CDR3, the DNA is TGTGCCAGCAGTTACAGTCCCTCCTCCACGAACACCGGGGAGCTGTTTTCT.

In this sample, this clonotype turned up many times. V and J are TRBV24-1 and TRBJ2-2, with no clear D. V shed 3 bases and J shed 1 base, with 8 bases lying between them. Germline lookup yields CDR1 KGHDR and CDR2 SFDVKD. The CDR3 extends over 15 amino acids. The CDR3 DNA sequence: TGTGCCACCAGTGATGCAGAATTGAACACCGGGGAGCTGTTTTTT. It codes for CATSDAELNTGELFF.

This clonotype came up many times. This chain uses TRBV6-1 with TRBJ1-3; 8 bases match TRBD1. This CDR3 has 15 amino acids. Germline assignment: CDR1 MNHNS and CDR2 SASEGT. V gave up 6 bases and J gave up 4 bases; unmatched junction bases: 8. CDR3 DNA: TGTGCCAGCAGCCCTTGGACAGGGAGGGGAAACACCATATATTTT. It translates to CASSPWTGRGNTIYF.

This clonotype was seen repeatedly, ten times or more. This chain links TRBV5-1 with TRBJ2-7; 12 positions match TRBD2. Trimming took 4 bases from V and 4 from J; bases not matched to a gene: 12. The CDR3 loop spans 17 amino acids. Germline CDR1 and CDR2: SGHRS and YFSETQ. CDR3 nucleotide sequence: TGCGCCAGCAGCCTGTTGACTAGCGGGGGAGATGAATACGAGCAGTACTTC. Translation gives CASSLLTSGGDEYEQYF.

Points on this clonotype: Since no conserved phenylalanine or tryptophan closes the CDR3, a read error is the likely cause. J is TRBJ2-7 and V is TRBV6-2 or TRBV6-3; D is undetermined. This CDR3 spans 12 amino acids. V was pared by 9 bases and J by 0 bases, with 9 bases between. CDR1 is MNHEY and CDR2 is SVGEGT in the germline V gene. CDR3 amino acids: CASSPSSYEQYC. The CDR3, as DNA: TGTGCCAGTAGTCCAAGCTCCTACGAGCAGTACTGC.

Many counts were recorded for this clonotype. The chain employs TRBV20-1 and TRBJ2-5; 9 bases align to TRBD2. Germline CDR1 and CDR2: DFQATT and SNEGSKA (reference sequence). CDR3 length equals 15 residues. The ends lost 6 bases at V and 9 bases at J; junction bases unmatched: 17. CDR3 loop: CSALTSGFTFGAQYF. Written as DNA, the CDR3 is TGCAGTGCGCTGACTAGCGGATTTACATTTGGTGCCCAGTACTTC.

This clonotype has a count of ten or more. This sequence joins TRBV20-1 and TRBJ1-5, with TRBD1 matching over 8 bases. Per germline, CDR1 DFQATT and CDR2 SNEGSKA (reference sequence). The CDR3 contains 13 residues. The V segment lost 6 bases and the J segment 6 bases; nucleotides outside the gene matches: 7. This chain's CDR3 is CSARTGTTQPQHF. Written as DNA, the CDR3 is TGCAGTGCCCGGACAGGGACTACTCAGCCCCAGCATTTT.

This chain connects TRBV6-4 to TRBJ2-3; 12 bases are shared with TRBD2. The trim removed 5 bases at V and 6 bases at J, leaving 9 bases unmatched. Germline V gives CDR1 MRHNA, CDR2 SNTAGT. The CDR3 contains 16 residues. CDR3: CASSTPASGGGDTQYF. The CDR3 coding sequence is TGTGCCAGCAGTACCCCGGCTAGCGGGGGGGGGGATACGCAGTATTTT.

This clonotype came up a few times. This chain connects TRBV3-1 to TRBJ2-5, with TRBD2 matching over 8 bases. Losses at the gene ends were 7 bases for V and 4 bases for J; bases not matched to a gene: 8. This CDR3 comprises 14 residues. Germline CDR1 is LGHDT and CDR2 is YNNKEL (reference sequence). The DNA of the CDR3 is TGTGCCAGCAACCCTCGGGGGGGCAGAGAGACCCAGTACTTC. It translates to CASNPRGGRETQYF.

This clonotype was picked up many times. V usage is TRBV2 and J usage is TRBJ2-7; 8 nucleotides line up with TRBD2. Per germline, CDR1 SNHLY and CDR2 FYNNEI. V was pared by 5 bases and J by 6 bases, with 9 bases of the junction left unmatched. This CDR3 is 14 amino acids long. The CDR3 DNA is TGTGCCAGCAGTTGGATTAGCGGGGCAGGCGAGCAGTACTTC. Translated: CASSWISGAGEQYF.

This clonotype was recorded many times. This chain uses TRBV6-1 with TRBJ2-3; D uncertain. The CDR3 runs 14 residues. The germline gives CDR1 MNHNS, CDR2 SASEGT. Trimming cost V 5 bases and J 8 bases, with 17 bases left between them. CDR3 sequence: CASSPASPRSTQYF. CDR3 DNA sequence: TGTGCCAGCAGTCCGGCCTCACCAAGGAGTACGCAGTATTTT.

This clonotype was recorded at least ten times. The chain uses TRBV11-1 and TRBJ1-2; 8 positions agree with TRBD1. Germline loops: CDR1 SGHAT, CDR2 FQDESV (reference sequence). The CDR3 length is 14 residues. With V trimmed by 3 bases and J by 10 bases, 10 bases remained unmatched. Written as DNA, the CDR3 is TGTGCCAGCAGCTTGACAGGGGTTCTATCTGCCTACACCTTC. Residues: CASSLTGVLSAYTF.

This clonotype was detected ten times or more. The chain employs TRBV10-3 and TRBJ1-1; the D is unclear. Looked up from germline, CDR1 is ENHRY and CDR2 is SYGVKD. The CDR3 contains 12 residues. The V gene lost 6 bases and the J gene lost 8 bases, with 13 bases spanning the gap. The CDR3 reads CAISTQTTEAFF. The DNA for the CDR3 is TGTGCCATCAGCACACAAACAACCGAAGCTTTCTTT.

This clonotype showed up many times. This chain connects TRBV19 to TRBJ1-5; D possibly corresponds to TRBD1 (5 bases). CDR3 length equals 14 residues. Per the germline V gene, CDR1 is LNHDA and CDR2 is SQIVND (reference sequence). Deletions cut 7 bases from V and 6 bases from J, with 16 bases between. CDR3 in DNA: TGTGCCAGTATGGGCCAGGGCGAAGTTCAGCCCCAGCATTTT. It specifies CASMGQGEVQPQHF.

This clonotype has ten or more counts. A read error may produce the germline difference seen at one junction end. This chain uses TRBV29-1 with TRBJ1-2; maybe TRBD1 (6 bases). CDR1 and CDR2 (germline): SQVTM, ANQGSEA. The CDR3 is 12 amino acids. Written as DNA, the CDR3 is TGCAGCGTGGGGGACACTAATTATGGCTACACCTTC. Translated, it gives CSVGDTNYGYTF.

This clonotype appeared a few times. V gene TRBV5-1 combines with J gene TRBJ1-2; maybe TRBD1 (5 bases). The V end was cut by 5 bases, the J end by 8 bases, with 13 bases between. This CDR3 has 12 amino acids. CDR1 is SGHRS and CDR2 is YFSETQ in the germline V gene. For the CDR3, the DNA is TGCGCCAGCAGGACAGTTCTTGGCGGCTACACCTTC. Its protein is CASRTVLGGYTF.

This clonotype occurred many times. The V gene is TRBV20-1, the J gene TRBJ2-7, with 7 nucleotides matching TRBD1. The CDR3 totals 13 residues. After removal of 6 bases from V and 2 bases from J, the junction contained 7 bases not matched to a gene. Germline CDR1 and CDR2: DFQATT and SNEGSKA (reference sequence). The CDR3 protein is CSAGQSLPYEQYF. CDR3 nucleotide sequence: TGCAGTGCGGGACAGAGTCTGCCCTACGAGCAGTACTTC.

This clonotype was seen repeatedly, ten times or more. This chain uses TRBV29-1 with TRBJ2-5; D gene ambiguous. Germline V lookup: CDR1 SQVTM, CDR2 ANQGSEA. The V end lost 4 bases, the J end lost 5 bases, and 11 bases lay between the germline ends. The CDR3 consists of 12 residues. The CDR3 region has the DNA TGCAGCGTTGGGCAGTCGGCGGAGACCCAGTACTTC. Protein sequence: CSVGQSAETQYF. The full variable domain, in which reference TRBV29-1 and TRBJ2-5 provide the parts outside the CDR3, is SAVISQKPSRDICQRGTSLTIQCQVDSQVTMMFWYRQQPGQSLTLIATANQGSEATYESGFVIDKFPISRPNLTFSTLTVSNMSPEDSSIYLCSVGQSAETQYFGPGTRLLVL.

This clonotype was found many times. V usage is TRBV12-3 or TRBV12-4 and J usage is TRBJ1-2; unclear D gene. This CDR3 comprises 15 residues. V dropped 3 bases and J dropped 4 bases, with 15 bases sitting between them. CDR3 nucleotides: TGTGCCAGCAGTTTTGGGCCCCGAGGGAGCTATGGCTACACCTTC. It encodes CASSFGPRGSYGYTF.

This clonotype appeared many times. The rearrangement joins TRBV28 to TRBJ2-2, with a possible D match to TRBD1 (6 bases). The CDR3 length is 14 residues. Germline CDR1 MDHEN, CDR2 SYDVKM. Deletions cut 5 bases from V and 4 bases from J, with 11 bases between. The CDR3 sequence: CASSPYRVTGELFF. CDR3 nucleotide sequence: TGTGCCAGCAGTCCCTACAGGGTCACCGGGGAGCTGTTTTTT.

This clonotype has ten or more counts. A much larger clone sits a single nucleotide away, making a read error possible. This chain joins TRBV12-3 or TRBV12-4 and TRBJ1-1; D remains unclear. The CDR3 covers 14 residues. V was shortened by 1 base and J by 3 bases, with 9 bases between the two germline ends. CDR3 in DNA: TGTGCCAGCAGTTTAGGGGAGGGCTACACTGAAGCTTTCTTT. It encodes CASSLGEGYTEAFF.

This clonotype was picked up many times. CDR3: CATSDLGADTGELFF. CDR3 sequence (DNA): TGTGCCACCAGTGATTTGGGTGCGGACACCGGGGAGCTGTTTTTT. The J gene is TRBJ2-2, the V gene TRBV24-1; D is ambiguous. CDR3 length: 15 amino acids. Germline V gene lookup returns CDR1 KGHDR and CDR2 SFDVKD. V gave up 0 bases and J gave up 3 bases, with 7 bases separating them.